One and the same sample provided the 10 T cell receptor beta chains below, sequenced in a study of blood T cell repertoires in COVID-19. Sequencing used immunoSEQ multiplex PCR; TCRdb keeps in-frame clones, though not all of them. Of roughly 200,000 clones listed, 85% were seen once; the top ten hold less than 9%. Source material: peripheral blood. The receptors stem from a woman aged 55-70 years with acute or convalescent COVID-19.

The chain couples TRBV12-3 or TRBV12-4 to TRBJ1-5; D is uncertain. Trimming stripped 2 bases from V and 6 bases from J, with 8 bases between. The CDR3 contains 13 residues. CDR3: CASSLSPSQPQHF. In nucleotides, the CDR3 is TGTGCCAGCAGTTTATCCCCCTCTCAGCCCCAGCATTTT.

The CDR3: CASSLTGNQETQYF. The CDR3, as DNA: TGCGCCAGCAGCTTGACAGGGAACCAAGAGACCCAGTACTTC. The chain recombines TRBV5-1 with TRBJ2-5; a possible D gene is TRBD1 (6 bases). Trimming took off 1 base at V and 0 bases at J, with 7 bases between the two ends. Germline V gene sequence: CDR1 SGHRS, CDR2 YFSETQ. There are 14 residues in the CDR3.

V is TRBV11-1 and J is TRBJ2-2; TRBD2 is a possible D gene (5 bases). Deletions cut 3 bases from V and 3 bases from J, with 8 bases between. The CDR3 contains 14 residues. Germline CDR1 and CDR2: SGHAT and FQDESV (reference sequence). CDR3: CASSFTGDTGELFF. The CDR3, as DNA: TGTGCCAGCAGCTTCACCGGGGACACCGGGGAGCTGTTTTTT.

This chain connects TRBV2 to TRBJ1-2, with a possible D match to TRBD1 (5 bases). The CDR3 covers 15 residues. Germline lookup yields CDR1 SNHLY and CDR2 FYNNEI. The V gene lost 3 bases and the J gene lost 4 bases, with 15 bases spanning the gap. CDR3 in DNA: TGTGCCAGCAGTGACGGAGCAGGGCCCTTCTATGGCTACACCTTC. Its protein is CASSDGAGPFYGYTF.

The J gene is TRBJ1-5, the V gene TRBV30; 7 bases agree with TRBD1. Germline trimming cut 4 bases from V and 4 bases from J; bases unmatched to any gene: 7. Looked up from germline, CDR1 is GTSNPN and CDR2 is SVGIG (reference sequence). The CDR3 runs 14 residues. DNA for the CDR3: TGTGCCTGGATTCCGACAGGGCGGAATCAGCCCCAGCATTTT. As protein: CAWIPTGRNQPQHF.

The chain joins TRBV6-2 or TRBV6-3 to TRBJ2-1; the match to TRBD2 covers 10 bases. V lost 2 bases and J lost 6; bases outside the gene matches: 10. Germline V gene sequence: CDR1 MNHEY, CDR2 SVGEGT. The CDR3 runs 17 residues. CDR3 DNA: TGTGCCAGCAGTTACCGACTCGGGACTAGCGCGTTCAATGAGCAGTTCTTC. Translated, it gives CASSYRLGTSAFNEQFF.

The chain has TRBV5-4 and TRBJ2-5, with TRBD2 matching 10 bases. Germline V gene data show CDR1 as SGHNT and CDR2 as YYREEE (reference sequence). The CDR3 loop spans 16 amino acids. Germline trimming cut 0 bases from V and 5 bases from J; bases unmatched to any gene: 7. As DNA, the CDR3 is TGTGCCAGCAGCTTGGGGCTAGCGGGAGTTGGGGAGACCCAGTACTTC. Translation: CASSLGLAGVGETQYF.

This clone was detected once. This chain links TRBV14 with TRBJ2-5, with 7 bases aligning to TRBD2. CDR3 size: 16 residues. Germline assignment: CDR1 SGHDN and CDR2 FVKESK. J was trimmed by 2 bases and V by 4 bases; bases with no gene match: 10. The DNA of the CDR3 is TGTGCCAGCAGCCGGTCCCGGGACTACCTTCAAGAGACCCAGTACTTC. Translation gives CASSRSRDYLQETQYF.

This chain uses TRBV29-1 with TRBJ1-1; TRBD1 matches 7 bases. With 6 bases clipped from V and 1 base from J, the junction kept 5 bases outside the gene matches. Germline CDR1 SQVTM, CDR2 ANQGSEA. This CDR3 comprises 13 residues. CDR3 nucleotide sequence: TGCAGCGTCAGGACAGGACAGAACACTGAAGCTTTCTTT. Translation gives CSVRTGQNTEAFF.

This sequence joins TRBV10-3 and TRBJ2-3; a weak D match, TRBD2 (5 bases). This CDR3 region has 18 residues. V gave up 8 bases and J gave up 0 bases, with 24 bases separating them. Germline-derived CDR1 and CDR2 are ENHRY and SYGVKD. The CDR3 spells CAIGPVGGSLLSTDTQYF. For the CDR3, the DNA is TGTGCCATCGGACCTGTGGGCGGGTCGCTACTTAGCACAGATACGCAGTATTTT.